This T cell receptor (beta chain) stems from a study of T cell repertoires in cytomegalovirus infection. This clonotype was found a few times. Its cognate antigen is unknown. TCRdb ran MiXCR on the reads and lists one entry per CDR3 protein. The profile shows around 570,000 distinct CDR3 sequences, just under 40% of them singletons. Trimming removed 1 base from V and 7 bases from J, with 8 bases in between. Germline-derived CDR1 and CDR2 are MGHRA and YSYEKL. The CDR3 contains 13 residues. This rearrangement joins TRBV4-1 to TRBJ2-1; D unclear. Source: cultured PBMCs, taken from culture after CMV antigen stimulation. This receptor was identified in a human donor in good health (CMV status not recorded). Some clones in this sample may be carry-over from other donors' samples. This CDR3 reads CASSQADGNEQFF. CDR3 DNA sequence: TGCGCCAGCAGCCAAGCGGACGGAAATGAGCAGTTCTTC.